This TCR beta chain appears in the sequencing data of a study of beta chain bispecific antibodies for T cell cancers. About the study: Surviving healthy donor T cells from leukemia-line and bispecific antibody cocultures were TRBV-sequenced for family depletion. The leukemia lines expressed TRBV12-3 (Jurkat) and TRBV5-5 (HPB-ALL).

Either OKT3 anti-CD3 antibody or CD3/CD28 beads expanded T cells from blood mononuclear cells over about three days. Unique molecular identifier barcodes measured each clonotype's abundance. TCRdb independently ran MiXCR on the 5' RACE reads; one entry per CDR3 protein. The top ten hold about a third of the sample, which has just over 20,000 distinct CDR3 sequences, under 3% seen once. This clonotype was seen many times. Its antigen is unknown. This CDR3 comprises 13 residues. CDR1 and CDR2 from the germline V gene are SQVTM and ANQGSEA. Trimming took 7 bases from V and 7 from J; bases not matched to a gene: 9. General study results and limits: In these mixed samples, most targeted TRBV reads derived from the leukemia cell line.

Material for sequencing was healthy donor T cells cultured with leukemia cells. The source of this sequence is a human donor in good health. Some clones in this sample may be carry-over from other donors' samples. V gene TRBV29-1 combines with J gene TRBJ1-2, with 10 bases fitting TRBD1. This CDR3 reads CSATGQGGGGYTF. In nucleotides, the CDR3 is TGCAGCGCAACTGGACAGGGGGGAGGTGGCTACACCTTC.